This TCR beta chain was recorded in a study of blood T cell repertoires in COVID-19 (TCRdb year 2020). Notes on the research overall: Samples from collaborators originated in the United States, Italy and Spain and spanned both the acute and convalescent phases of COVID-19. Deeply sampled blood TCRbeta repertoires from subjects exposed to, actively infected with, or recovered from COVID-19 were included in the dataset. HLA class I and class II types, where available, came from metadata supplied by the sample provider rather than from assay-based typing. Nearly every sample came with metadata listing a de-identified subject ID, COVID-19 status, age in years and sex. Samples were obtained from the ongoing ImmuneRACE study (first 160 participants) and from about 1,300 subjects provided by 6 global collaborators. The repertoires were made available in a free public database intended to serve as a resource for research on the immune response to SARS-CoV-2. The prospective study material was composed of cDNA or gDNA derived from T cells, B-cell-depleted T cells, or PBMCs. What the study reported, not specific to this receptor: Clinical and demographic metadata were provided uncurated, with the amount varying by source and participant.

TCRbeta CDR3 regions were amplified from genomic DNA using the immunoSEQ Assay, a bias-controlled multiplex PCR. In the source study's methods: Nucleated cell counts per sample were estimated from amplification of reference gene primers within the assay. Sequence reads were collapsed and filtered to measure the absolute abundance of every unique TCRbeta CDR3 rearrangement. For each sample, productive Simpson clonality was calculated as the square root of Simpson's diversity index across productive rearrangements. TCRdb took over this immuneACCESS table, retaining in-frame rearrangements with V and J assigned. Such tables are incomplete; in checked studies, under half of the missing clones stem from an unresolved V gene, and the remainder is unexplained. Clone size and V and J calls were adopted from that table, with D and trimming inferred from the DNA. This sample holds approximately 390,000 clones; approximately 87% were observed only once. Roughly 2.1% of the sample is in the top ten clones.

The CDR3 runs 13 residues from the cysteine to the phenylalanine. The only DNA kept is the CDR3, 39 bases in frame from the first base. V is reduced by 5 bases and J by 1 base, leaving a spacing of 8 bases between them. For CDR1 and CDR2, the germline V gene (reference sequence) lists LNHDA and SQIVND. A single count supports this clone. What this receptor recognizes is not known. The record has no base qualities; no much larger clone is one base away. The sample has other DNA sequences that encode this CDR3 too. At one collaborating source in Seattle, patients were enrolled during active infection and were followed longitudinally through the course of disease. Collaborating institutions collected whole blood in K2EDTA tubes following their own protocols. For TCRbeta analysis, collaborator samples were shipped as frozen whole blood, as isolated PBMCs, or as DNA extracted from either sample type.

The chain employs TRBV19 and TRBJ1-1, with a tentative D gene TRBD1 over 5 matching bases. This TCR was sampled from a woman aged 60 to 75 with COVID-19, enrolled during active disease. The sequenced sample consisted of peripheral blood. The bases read TGTGCCAGTAGTTGGGGCGGGAACACTGAAGCTTTCTTT. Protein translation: CASSWGGNTEAFF.